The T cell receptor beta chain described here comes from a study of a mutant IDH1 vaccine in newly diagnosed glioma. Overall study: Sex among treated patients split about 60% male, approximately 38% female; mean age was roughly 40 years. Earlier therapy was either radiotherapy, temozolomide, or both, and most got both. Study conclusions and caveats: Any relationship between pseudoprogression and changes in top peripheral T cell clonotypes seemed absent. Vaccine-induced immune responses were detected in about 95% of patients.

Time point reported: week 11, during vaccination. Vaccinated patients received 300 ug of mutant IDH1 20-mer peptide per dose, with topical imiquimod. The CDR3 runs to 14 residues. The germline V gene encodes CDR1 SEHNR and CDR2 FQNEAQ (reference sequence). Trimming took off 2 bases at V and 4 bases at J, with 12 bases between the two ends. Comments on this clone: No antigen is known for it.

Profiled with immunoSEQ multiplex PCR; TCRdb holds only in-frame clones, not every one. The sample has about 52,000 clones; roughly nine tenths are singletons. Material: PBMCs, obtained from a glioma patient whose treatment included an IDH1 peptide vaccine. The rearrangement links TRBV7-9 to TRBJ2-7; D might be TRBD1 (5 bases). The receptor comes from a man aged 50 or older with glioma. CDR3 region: CASSLLGLGYEQYF. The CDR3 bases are TGTGCCAGCAGCTTACTGGGGCTGGGGTACGAGCAGTACTTC.